This record covers a single T cell receptor beta chain. Its antigen is not known. These data come from a study of CXCR3-negative and CXCR3-positive naive CD8 T cells. Regarding the study as a whole: Similar TRBV-TRBJ usage was seen in naive cells (both CXCR3-negative and CXCR3-positive), but memory cells differed.

Researchers sorted roughly 310,000 cells of each CD8+ T cell subset in triplicate. A CD45RO-CCR7+CD27+CD95- phenotype identified naive CD8+ T cells. All TRB cDNA libraries came from 5' RACE performed with UMI labels. From its re-call of the 5' RACE reads, TCRdb lists each CDR3 protein once, without DNA. The sample has 70,000 to 100,000 distinct CDR3 sequences. The CDR3 sequence is 12 residues long. The germline CDR1 and CDR2 sequences are SGHDT and YYEEEE. The sequence derives from a human donor in good health. Some clones in this sample may be carry-over from other donors' samples. Specimen: naive CXCR3- CD8+ T cells from blood. Subset meaning: CD45RO-CCR7+CD27+CD95- naive CD8+ T cells lacking CXCR3 (TNR3-). The chain is built from TRBV5-6 and TRBJ2-7; TCRdb indicates TRBD2, and absent DNA this call remains unverified. The CDR3 here is CASSDLTGEQYF. The full variable domain, with the rest looked up from reference TRBV5-6 and TRBJ2-7, is DAGVTQSPTHLIKTRGQQVTLRCSPKSGHDTVSWYQQALGQGPQFIFQYYEEEERQRGNFPDRFSGHQFPNYSSELNVNALLLGDSALYLCASSDLTGEQYFGPGTRLTVT.